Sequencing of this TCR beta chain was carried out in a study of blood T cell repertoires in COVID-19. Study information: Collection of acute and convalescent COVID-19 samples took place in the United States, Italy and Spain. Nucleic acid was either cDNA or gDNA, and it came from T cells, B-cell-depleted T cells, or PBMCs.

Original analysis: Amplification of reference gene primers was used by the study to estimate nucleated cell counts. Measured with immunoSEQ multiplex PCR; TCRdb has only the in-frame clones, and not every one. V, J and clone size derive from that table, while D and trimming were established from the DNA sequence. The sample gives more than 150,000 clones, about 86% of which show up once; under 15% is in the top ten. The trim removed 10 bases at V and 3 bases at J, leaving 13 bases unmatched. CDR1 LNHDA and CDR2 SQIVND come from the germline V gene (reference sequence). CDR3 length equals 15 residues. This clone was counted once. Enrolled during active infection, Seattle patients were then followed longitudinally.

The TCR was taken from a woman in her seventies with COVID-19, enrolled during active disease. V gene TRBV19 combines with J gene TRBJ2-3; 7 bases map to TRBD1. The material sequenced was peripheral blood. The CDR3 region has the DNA TGTGCCACGAACCCAGGGGACAGCAGAACAGATACGCAGTATTTT. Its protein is CATNPGDSRTDTQYF.